This TCR beta chain came from a study of regulatory dendritic cells for organ transplantation. In the study overall: LPS was added to dendritic cell cultures on day 6.

Study-wide findings and caveats: Mature dendritic cells appeared to drive more memory CD8+ clonal expansion than regulatory ones. Naive T cells showed high diversity, memory cells less, memory CD8+ least.

Sorted T cells were CFSE-labeled and cultured less than 6 days with allogeneic regulatory or mature dendritic cells at 1:10. Naive CD45RA+ and memory CD45RO+ CD4+ or CD8+ T cells were FACS-sorted. The table lists this clone with a few counts. Antigen unknown. Assay used: immunoSEQ multiplex PCR; TCRdb lists only in-frame clones, some missing. Among under 15,000 clones listed, about four fifths were seen once. Sequencing was carried out using naive CD8+ T cells from blood cultured with regulatory dendritic cells. Subset here: CD45RA+ naive T cells. This TCR was recovered from a human donor in good health.

The DNA of the CDR3 is TGTGCCAGCAGCCTCGGGACACCTTACCATGGCTACACCTTC. Residues: CASSLGTPYHGYTF. The V gene is TRBV5-6, the J gene TRBJ1-2, with D perhaps TRBD1 (6 bases). Germline CDR1 and CDR2: SGHDT and YYEEEE. The CDR3 loop spans 14 amino acids. V dropped 4 bases and J dropped 6 bases, with 16 bases sitting between them. The complete variable domain, with remaining parts taken from reference TRBV5-6 and TRBJ1-2, reads DAGVTQSPTHLIKTRGQQVTLRCSPKSGHDTVSWYQQALGQGPQFIFQYYEEEERQRGNFPDRFSGHQFPNYSSELNVNALLLGDSALYLCASSLGTPYHGYTFGSGTRLTVV.